A single sample is the source of the 8 T cell receptor beta chains below, sequenced in a study of blood T cell repertoires in COVID-19 (dated by TCRdb to 2020 to 2022). Libraries were built with the immunoSEQ multiplex PCR assay. TCRdb limited this immuneACCESS table to in-frame rearrangements with V and J called. A share of clones is missing; checked studies link under half to unresolved V genes, and the rest is unexplained. This sample comprises tens of thousands of clones, approximately 78% of them detected only once. Of the sample, 14% falls within the top ten clones. Sequenced material: peripheral blood. Receptor source: a human donor with acute or convalescent COVID-19. The donor label of this sample is uncertain.

This chain uses TRBV18 with TRBJ1-1, with D tentatively TRBD1 (5 bases). This CDR3 is 16 amino acids long. V gave up 3 bases and J gave up 1 base, with 15 bases separating them. Per germline, CDR1 KGHSH and CDR2 LQKENI. The CDR3, as DNA: TGTGCCAGCTCACCGAACCAGCCAGGGCAGAACACTGAAGCTTTCTTT. Amino acids: CASSPNQPGQNTEAFF.

The chain couples TRBV7-2 to TRBJ2-1, with 8 bases aligning to TRBD1. Trimming at V came to 8 bases and at J to 10 bases, leaving 16 bases not matched to a gene. The CDR3 is made up of 15 amino acids. Germline V gene sequence: CDR1 SGHTA, CDR2 FQGNSA. CDR3 amino acids: CASGTGQEPRGEQFF. The CDR3, as DNA: TGTGCCAGCGGTACGGGACAGGAGCCCCGGGGGGAGCAGTTCTTC.

This rearrangement joins TRBV19 to TRBJ2-7, with D maybe TRBD1 (5 bases). Deletions cut 4 bases from V and 6 bases from J, with 22 bases between. Germline V gene data show CDR1 as LNHDA and CDR2 as SQIVND (reference sequence). This CDR3 is built from 16 residues. This CDR3 reads CASSRPSAGSVGEQYF. CDR3 DNA: TGTGCCAGTAGTAGACCCTCGGCAGGGTCCGTTGGCGAGCAGTACTTC.

The rearrangement links TRBV12-5 to TRBJ2-1; TRBD2 matches 12 bases. J gave up 10 bases and V 5 bases, and 15 bases lay outside the gene matches. Germline values: CDR1 LGHNT, CDR2 FRNRAP. This CDR3 contains 17 residues. DNA of the CDR3: TGTGCTAGTGGTCTACCTCGACTAGCGGGGGAATTCAGGGAGCAGTTCTTC. Translated: CASGLPRLAGEFREQFF.

This chain connects TRBV2 to TRBJ1-2, with 7 bases that match TRBD1. This CDR3 is 14 amino acids long. Germline trimming cut 4 bases from V and 4 bases from J; bases unmatched to any gene: 6. Germline V gene lookup returns CDR1 SNHLY and CDR2 FYNNEI. CDR3 protein: CASSGDSPSYGYTF. The CDR3, as DNA: TGTGCCAGCAGTGGGGACAGCCCTAGCTATGGCTACACCTTC.

The chain employs TRBV11-3 and TRBJ2-1, with 9 bases that match TRBD2. CDR3 length: 17 amino acids. The V and J ends lost 4 bases and 7 bases, in that order; junction bases with no gene match: 14. Germline loops: CDR1 SGHNT, CDR2 YENEEA. CDR3 DNA: TGTGCCAGCAGCTCTTCTAGCGGGGACGGGGGCTTGAATGAGCAGTTCTTC. Translation: CASSSSSGDGGLNEQFF.

The chain combines TRBV7-9 with TRBJ1-5; 7 positions match TRBD1. V was clipped by 2 bases and J by 2 bases; unmatched bases: 3. The CDR3 spans 15 residues. The germline V gene has CDR1 SEHNR and CDR2 FQNEAQ (reference sequence). CDR3 nucleotides: TGTGCCAGCAGCTTATCAGGGGGAGGCAATCAGCCCCAGCATTTT. Translating it yields CASSLSGGGNQPQHF. Full variable domain (rest looked up from reference TRBV7-9 and TRBJ1-5): DTGVSQNPRHKITKRGQNVTFRCDPISEHNRLYWYRQTLGQGPEFLTYFQNEAQLEKSRLLSDRFSAERPKGSFSTLEIQRTEQGDSAMYLCASSLSGGGNQPQHFGDGTRLSIL.

In DNA form, the CDR3 reads TGTGCCACCAGCAGGCCCCGAGGGGGTCGTGGTGGCTACACCTTC. This codes for CATSRPRGGRGGYTF. The chain employs TRBV15 and TRBJ1-2, with D perhaps TRBD1 (6 bases). V lost 3 bases and J lost 7, with 18 bases in between. The CDR3 totals 15 residues. Germline assignment: CDR1 LNHNV and CDR2 YYDKDF (reference sequence). The full variable domain, rest sourced from reference TRBV15 and TRBJ1-2, is DAMVIQNPRYQVTQFGKPVTLSCSQTLNHNVMYWYQQKSSQAPKLLFHYYDKDFNNEADTPDNFQSRRPNTSFCFLDIRSPGLGDTAMYLCATSRPRGGRGGYTFGSGTRLTVV.